This TCR beta chain originates from a study of OX40 agonist ivuxolimab in advanced cancers. Turning to the overall study: Ivuxolimab was a fully human IgG2 agonistic monoclonal antibody targeting the costimulatory receptor OX40 (CD134). Prior anti-PD-1, anti-PD-L1 or anti-CTLA-4 therapy was permitted, and checkpoint inhibitors had been received by approximately 39% of dose-escalation patients. Of the approximately 50 dose-escalation patients, hepatocellular carcinoma was present in around 20, melanoma in around 15, renal cell carcinoma in 9 and head and neck cancer in 9. Peripheral TCRbeta sequencing aimed to test whether ivuxolimab altered TCR sequence diversity and caused clonal T-cell expansion. The paper reports the monotherapy dose-escalation portion (N of about 54 patients) of the phase I ivuxolimab trial. Intravenous ivuxolimab was administered to patients every 2 weeks at six dose levels: 0.01, 0.1, 0.3, 1.5, 3 and 10 mg/kg. The dose-escalation cohort was roughly 80% male with a mean age of 60 years, ranging from about 23 to 85. Partial responses occurred in three dose-escalation patients: two with cutaneous melanoma and one with hepatocellular carcinoma.

Trimmed from V: 6 bases; trimmed from J: 6 bases; junction bases lacking a gene match: 7. CDR1 and CDR2 are read off the germline V gene as MDHEN and SYDVKM. The CDR3 runs 15 residues from the cysteine to the phenylalanine. Only CDR3 DNA is held: 45 bases, read in frame from base 1. Overall study outcomes, separate from this receptor: The antigen specificity of the peripheral T cells that underwent clonal expansion was not determined. After ivuxolimab, more expanded clones were found on average in CD8+ T cells than in CD4+ T cells. In partial responders in the 0.1-3.0 mg/kg groups, normalized peripheral clonal expansion was found to be among the lowest, especially among CD8+ T cells. At doses from 0.1 to 3.0 mg/kg, clonal expansion was seen in both CD4+ and CD8+ blood T cells between baseline and week 6. Low levels of normalized T-cell clonal expansion were also seen in some nonresponding patients.

For sequencing of the TCRbeta CDR3 region, genomic DNA was extracted from the sorted cells. The immunoSEQ Assay was used to sequence the TCRbeta CDR3 regions. Here the immuneACCESS table is served through TCRdb, limited to in-frame sequences with V and J called. Missing clones are a known gap in these copies; in checked studies unresolved V genes cover under half, and the rest lacks a known reason. Here the sample has about 79,000 clones; around 92% occur a single time. Jointly, the top ten make up roughly 6.9% of the sample. The trial excluded patients who had a history of autoimmune disease or who were on systemic immunosuppression. Peripheral blood for TCR sequencing was drawn from every dose cohort at baseline, at cycle 4 day 1 and at cycle 7 day 1. The samples were drawn from a first-in-human, open-label, multicenter phase I dose-escalation trial of ivuxolimab. The trial enrolled adults with locally advanced or metastatic head and neck squamous cell, hepatocellular, melanoma or renal cell carcinoma. CD4+ and CD8+ T cells were sorted separately from peripheral blood before TCR sequencing.

Turning to this clone: Its antigen has not been determined. The record has no base qualities; no much larger clone is one base away.

This specimen was CD4+ or CD8+ T cells sorted from blood, taken in a trial of the OX40 agonist ivuxolimab. This receptor chain uses TRBV28 and TRBJ1-5; a stretch of 11 junction bases matches TRBD1. The receptor comes from an adult with an advanced solid tumor such as melanoma, head and neck, liver or kidney cancer. The nucleotide sequence is given as TGTGCCAGCAGGTTGGGACAGGGGGTAGGTCAGCCCCAGCATTTT. This sequence encodes CASRLGQGVGQPQHF. The full variable domain, completed from the reference TRBV28 and TRBJ1-5 proteins outside the CDR3, reads DVKVTQSSRYLVKRTGEKVFLECVQDMDHENMFWYRQDPGLGLRLIYFSYDVKMKEKGDIPEGYSVSREKKERFSLILESASTNQTSMYLCASRLGQGVGQPQHFGDGTRLSIL.